This T cell receptor (beta chain) was captured in a study of T cell repertoires in cytomegalovirus infection (dated by TCRdb to between 2018 and 2021). Context from the whole study: Recently identified HLA-C-restricted CMV epitopes, whose presentation resists viral immunomodulation, were targeted by peptide stimulations together with well-studied HLA-B-restricted epitopes. Because public TCR beta signatures pointed to carriage of CMV infection together with the matching HLA type, the HLA type of each donor mattered for the analysis.

Including the terminal cysteine and phenylalanine, the CDR3 comprises 13 residues. The entry retains the CDR3 DNA only, 39 bases that are in frame from base 1. After removal of 7 bases from V and 4 bases from J, the junction retains 6 bases not matched to a gene. CDR1 and CDR2 are read off the germline V gene (reference sequence) as MNHNY and SVGAGI. Broad study findings and their caveats: In both this cohort and an independent roughly 360-donor cohort, the cumulative frequency of public TCR beta family members distinguished carriers of CMV infection plus the relevant HLA type. In the ex vivo response, HLA-C-restricted CMV-specific TCR beta clonotypes were dominant, and in two of eight donors the single most frequent clonotype came from this HLA-C-restricted group.

In the paper's terms, the treatment or condition label means: in vitro stimulation with specific CMV peptide epitopes to enrich CMV-specific T cells. Comments on this clonotype: Its binding antigen is unknown. No much larger clonotype is one base removed from it; base qualities were not supplied.

The instrument given in TCRdb is Illumina HiSeq 1500. TCRdb's own reprocessing of the public reads used fastp at Q25 and MiXCR and kept productive beta chains. Identical CDR3 proteins give one entry, which carries the most common genes and DNA. Recorded for this sample are about 130,000 distinct CDR3 sequences; more than 30% of them occurred a single time. The top ten hold under 65% of the sample. The rearranged segments are TRBV6-6 and TRBJ1-1; the junction holds 7 bases that match TRBD1. The material was CD8+ T cells from cultured PBMCs, obtained from culture after CMV antigen stimulation. The receptor was isolated from a human donor in good health (CMV status not recorded). Some clones in this sample may be carry-over from other donors' samples. The CDR3 protein sequence reads: CASKTGIGTEAFF. DNA sequence: TGTGCCAGCAAGACAGGGATCGGCACTGAAGCTTTCTTT.